A single T cell receptor beta chain is shown here with its context. The antigen is undetermined. The sample originates from a study of T cell responses to AZD1222 COVID-19 vaccine. Study-wide points: Per reports, nearly half of all spike-specific TCRs target regions that are unmutated in variants. The sample set comprised mostly white British donors with more females, and clonal diversity was possibly underestimated.

Profiled with immunoSEQ multiplex PCR; TCRdb holds only in-frame clones, not every one. Among about 130,000 clones listed, around 90% were seen once. The CDR3 covers 11 residues. V was pared by 4 bases and J by 6 bases, with 5 bases between. Germline loops: CDR1 KGHDR, CDR2 SFDVKD. This sequence originates from an adult in good health. The chain couples TRBV24-1 to TRBJ1-2; D remains ambiguous. Sequenced material: peripheral blood, taken on day 0 of AZD1222 vaccination. DNA of the CDR3: TGTGCCACCAGTGACTCGAATGGCTACACCTTC. It translates to CATSDSNGYTF.